This is a list of T cell receptor beta chains from one sample in a study of CD8 T cells in Susac syndrome. TCRdb reprocessed the immunoSEQ multiplex PCR reads via MiXCR and lists one record per CDR3 protein. The sample lists about 170,000 distinct CDR3 sequences, about 96% occurring once. The sequenced material came from CD4+ T cells from PBMCs. The receptors derive from a human donor with Susac syndrome. Both conserved end residues are part of each CDR3. Each record gives: J gene, clone size, D gene, V gene, CDR3 DNA, CDR3 protein. D genes are given only for firm matches. The size of a clone is reported for some rows only, either as once, few or many, or as a class for expanded clones.

j_gene: TRBJ2-6
abundance: NA
d_gene: NA
v_gene: TRBV7-2
CDR3nt: TGTGCCAGCAGCCTCTGGCCCTCTGGGGCCAACGTCCTGACTTTC
CDR3aa: CASSLWPSGANVLTF

j_gene: TRBJ1-6
abundance: NA
d_gene: NA
v_gene: TRBV27
CDR3nt: TGTGCCAGCAGTTTACGGCCGGAGCCGTATAATTCACCCCTCCACTTT
CDR3aa: CASSLRPEPYNSPLHF

j_gene: TRBJ2-1
abundance: NA
d_gene: TRBD2
v_gene: TRBV5-1
CDR3nt: TGCGCCAGCAGCTTGGGGACTAGAGTCAATGAGCAGTTCTTC
CDR3aa: CASSLGTRVNEQFF

j_gene: TRBJ2-5
abundance: NA
d_gene: NA
v_gene: TRBV9
CDR3nt: TGTGCCAGCAGCGGTGACAGTGAGGTGACCCAGTACTTC
CDR3aa: CASSGDSEVTQYF

j_gene: TRBJ2-2
abundance: NA
d_gene: NA
v_gene: TRBV11-2
CDR3nt: TGTGCCAGCAGAGGGGCTAGAGAGGCCGGGGAGCTGTTTTTT
CDR3aa: CASRGAREAGELFF

j_gene: TRBJ2-5
abundance: NA
d_gene: NA
v_gene: TRBV7-8
CDR3nt: TGTGCCAGCAGCTCCGGCCCCCAGGGGTACCAAGAGACCCAGTACTTC
CDR3aa: CASSSGPQGYQETQYF

j_gene: TRBJ1-1
abundance: NA
d_gene: NA
v_gene: TRBV25-1
CDR3nt: TGTGCCAGCAGTGATCGACATTATAACACTGAAGCTTTCTTT
CDR3aa: CASSDRHYNTEAFF

j_gene: TRBJ2-2
abundance: NA
d_gene: NA
v_gene: TRBV29-1
CDR3nt: TGCAGCGTCCAGGGTCGGAGTTTCGGGGAGCTGTTTTTT
CDR3aa: CSVQGRSFGELFF

j_gene: TRBJ2-1
abundance: few
d_gene: NA
v_gene: TRBV5-4
CDR3nt: TGTGCCAGCAGCTTGGTGAGCGGATCATACAATGAGCAGTTCTTC
CDR3aa: CASSLVSGSYNEQFF

j_gene: TRBJ1-5
abundance: NA
d_gene: NA
v_gene: TRBV3-1
CDR3nt: TGTGCCAGCAGCCAAGCAGGGAGATATCAGCCCCAGCATTTT
CDR3aa: CASSQAGRYQPQHF

j_gene: TRBJ1-1
abundance: NA
d_gene: NA
v_gene: TRBV20-1
CDR3nt: TGCAGGGGCCTCTTATTGAACACTGAAGCTTTCTTT
CDR3aa: CRGLLLNTEAFF

j_gene: TRBJ2-5
abundance: once
d_gene: NA
v_gene: TRBV10-3
CDR3nt: TGTGCCATCGGGGGGCCGGCAGAACAAGAGACCCAGTACTTC
CDR3aa: CAIGGPAEQETQYF

j_gene: TRBJ2-1
abundance: once
d_gene: NA
v_gene: TRBV29-1
CDR3nt: TGCAGCGTTGAAGCAGGGTCGGCTTACAATGAGCAGTTCTTC
CDR3aa: CSVEAGSAYNEQFF

j_gene: TRBJ1-5
abundance: NA
d_gene: NA
v_gene: TRBV4-3
CDR3nt: TGCGCCAGCAGCCAAGAAAAGTTAGCTGACAGCAATCAGCCCCAGCATTTT
CDR3aa: CASSQEKLADSNQPQHF

j_gene: TRBJ1-5
abundance: NA
d_gene: NA
v_gene: TRBV15
CDR3nt: TGTGCCACCAGCAGAGATAGCAGATCGAGACAGCCCCAGCATTTT
CDR3aa: CATSRDSRSRQPQHF

j_gene: TRBJ2-1
abundance: NA
d_gene: NA
v_gene: TRBV6-6
CDR3nt: TGTGCCAGCGGGGGCAGGGATCGGATCAATGAGCAGTTCTTC
CDR3aa: CASGGRDRINEQFF

j_gene: TRBJ2-2
abundance: NA
d_gene: NA
v_gene: TRBV15
CDR3nt: TGTGCCACCAGCAGAGGGGCGAACACCGGGGAGCTGTTTTTT
CDR3aa: CATSRGANTGELFF

j_gene: TRBJ2-7
abundance: NA
d_gene: NA
v_gene: TRBV27
CDR3nt: TGTGCCAGCAGTCTAAAGGTCTCCTACGAGCAGTACTTC
CDR3aa: CASSLKVSYEQYF

j_gene: TRBJ2-3
abundance: NA
d_gene: NA
v_gene: TRBV7-2
CDR3nt: TGTGCCAGCACTTTACTGGGCAGGGGGGGGGATACGCAGTATTTT
CDR3aa: CASTLLGRGGDTQYF

j_gene: TRBJ2-5
abundance: NA
d_gene: NA
v_gene: TRBV5-1
CDR3nt: TGCGCCAGCAGCTTACATCGACAGGCCCAAGAGACCCAGTACTTC
CDR3aa: CASSLHRQAQETQYF

j_gene: TRBJ2-7
abundance: NA
d_gene: NA
v_gene: TRBV7-2
CDR3nt: TGTGCCAGCAGCTTAGAGAGGGTGGACGAGCAGTACTTC
CDR3aa: CASSLERVDEQYF

j_gene: TRBJ1-3
abundance: NA
d_gene: NA
v_gene: TRBV4-1
CDR3nt: TGCGCCAGCAGCCTGGACCGGGACCAACTCTCTGGAAACACCATATATTTT
CDR3aa: CASSLDRDQLSGNTIYF

j_gene: TRBJ2-7
abundance: NA
d_gene: NA
v_gene: TRBV30
CDR3nt: TGTGCCCAGGCGCCTAAACGTTCGTGGACCTTATACGAGCAGTACTTC
CDR3aa: CAQAPKRSWTLYEQYF

j_gene: TRBJ2-3
abundance: NA
d_gene: NA
v_gene: TRBV6-1
CDR3nt: TGTGCCAGCAATCGGGAGTATTCCACAGATACGCAGTATTTT
CDR3aa: CASNREYSTDTQYF

j_gene: TRBJ2-5
abundance: NA
d_gene: TRBD2
v_gene: TRBV7-2
CDR3nt: TGTGCCAGCAGCTCGTGGACTAGCGGGGGAGGAGGAGAGACCCAGTACTTC
CDR3aa: CASSSWTSGGGGETQYF

j_gene: TRBJ2-3
abundance: NA
d_gene: NA
v_gene: TRBV7-3
CDR3nt: TGTGCCAGCAGCACTTCAGGGGGGCCCGCAGATACGCAGTATTTT
CDR3aa: CASSTSGGPADTQYF

j_gene: TRBJ2-7
abundance: NA
d_gene: NA
v_gene: TRBV12-3/TRBV12-4
CDR3nt: TGTGCCAGCAGTTTGGGGGTGGCCAGGGAGCAGTACTTC
CDR3aa: CASSLGVAREQYF

j_gene: TRBJ2-7
abundance: NA
d_gene: NA
v_gene: TRBV30
CDR3nt: TGTGCCATAAACCTGGGGCTCTACGAGCAGTACTTC
CDR3aa: CAINLGLYEQYF

j_gene: TRBJ2-1
abundance: NA
d_gene: TRBD2
v_gene: TRBV5-4
CDR3nt: TGTGCCAGCAGCTTGGAGGCTAGCGGGACTTACAATGAGCAGTTCTTC
CDR3aa: CASSLEASGTYNEQFF

j_gene: TRBJ2-1
abundance: NA
d_gene: TRBD1
v_gene: TRBV10-3
CDR3nt: TGTGCCATCAGTGGCAGGGGGCTTGACAATGAGCAGTTCTTC
CDR3aa: CAISGRGLDNEQFF

j_gene: TRBJ2-2
abundance: NA
d_gene: NA
v_gene: TRBV30
CDR3nt: TGTGCCTGGAGAGTGGAAAGTAACACCGGGGAGCTGTTTTTT
CDR3aa: CAWRVESNTGELFF

j_gene: TRBJ2-4
abundance: NA
d_gene: NA
v_gene: TRBV11-1
CDR3nt: TGTGCCAGCAGCTCCCAACAGGGAAACATTCAGTACTTC
CDR3aa: CASSSQQGNIQYF

j_gene: TRBJ2-5
abundance: NA
d_gene: NA
v_gene: TRBV3-1
CDR3nt: TGTGCCAGCAGCCAAGATTGGGGGAGGAAAGAGACCCAGTACTTC
CDR3aa: CASSQDWGRKETQYF

j_gene: TRBJ2-7
abundance: NA
d_gene: NA
v_gene: TRBV2
CDR3nt: TGTGCCAGCAGTGTGGTCACCTACGAGCAGTACTTC
CDR3aa: CASSVVTYEQYF

j_gene: TRBJ2-6
abundance: NA
d_gene: NA
v_gene: TRBV4-1
CDR3nt: TGCGCCAGCAGCCAAGACCAGGCTGGGGCCAACGTCCTGACTTTC
CDR3aa: CASSQDQAGANVLTF

j_gene: TRBJ2-2
abundance: NA
d_gene: NA
v_gene: TRBV20-1
CDR3nt: TGCAGTGCCCAAGCCGTGATGGGGTCCACCGGGGAGCTGTTTTTT
CDR3aa: CSAQAVMGSTGELFF

j_gene: TRBJ1-4
abundance: NA
d_gene: NA
v_gene: TRBV4-2
CDR3nt: TGTGCCTCAAACGGGGGCGAAAAACTGTTTTTT
CDR3aa: CASNGGEKLFF

j_gene: TRBJ1-5
abundance: once
d_gene: TRBD1
v_gene: TRBV19
CDR3nt: TGTGCCAGTAAGGGACAGAGGGGTGGACAGCCCCAGCATTTT
CDR3aa: CASKGQRGGQPQHF

j_gene: TRBJ2-1
abundance: NA
d_gene: NA
v_gene: TRBV29-1
CDR3nt: TGCAGCGGCCGGCGAACCCTAGAGGGGAATGAGCAGTTCTTC
CDR3aa: CSGRRTLEGNEQFF

j_gene: TRBJ2-5
abundance: NA
d_gene: TRBD1
v_gene: TRBV6-1
CDR3nt: TGTGCCAGCAGGAGGACAGGGCAGACCCAGTACTTC
CDR3aa: CASRRTGQTQYF

j_gene: TRBJ2-7
abundance: NA
d_gene: TRBD2
v_gene: TRBV6-1
CDR3nt: TGTGCCAGCAGGAAACTAGCGGGAGAGAGCCACGAGCAGTACTTC
CDR3aa: CASRKLAGESHEQYF

j_gene: TRBJ1-3
abundance: NA
d_gene: NA
v_gene: TRBV20-1
CDR3nt: TGCAGTGCTAGACCGGGAGACACCATATATTTT
CDR3aa: CSARPGDTIYF